This T cell receptor (beta chain) was identified in a study of blood T cell repertoires in COVID-19. Turning to the study itself: Sample material is recorded as cDNA or gDNA derived from T cells, B-cell-depleted T cells, or PBMCs.

The trim removed 6 bases at V and 4 bases at J, leaving 11 bases unmatched. From germline, CDR1 is LNHDA and CDR2 SQIVND (reference sequence). The CDR3 consists of 16 residues. Authors' data handling: Using reference gene primer amplification, nucleated cell counts were estimated. Generated by immunoSEQ multiplex PCR, the TCRdb table keeps only in-frame clones and is missing some. Clonal size and the V and J genes are those of that table, whereas D and trimming came from the DNA. This sample has 120,000 to 150,000 clones, with roughly 87% found just once. This chain links TRBV19 with TRBJ2-1; TRBD2 matches at 8 bases. Input material: peripheral blood. This sequence originates from a human donor in a cohort sampled during active COVID-19. The CDR3 DNA sequence: TGTGCCAGTAGCCTACCAGCGGGGGCGCTTTACAATGAGCAGTTCTTC. Translation gives CASSLPAGALYNEQFF.